The clone carrying this T cell receptor (beta chain) was seen only a few times. What it binds is unknown. This sample stems from a study of beta chain features in type 1 diabetes. General observations from the study: When VDJ junctions were examined, type 1 diabetes patients showed fewer insertions and more deletions.

Expressed TCRB transcripts were sequenced because the isolated RNA had all been reverse transcribed beforehand. Method: immunoSEQ multiplex PCR; TCRdb's copy keeps in-frame clones and lacks some. Here the sample spans around 500,000 clones, 30% being singletons. Based on CD45RO/CCR7/CD25/CD127/CD95/CD27, CD4+ regulatory, stem cell-like memory, naive and central memory cells were sorted. The sequence derives from a man between 18 and 29 years old in good health. The sample comprised naive CD4+ T cells from blood.

The DNA of the CDR3 is TGTGCCTGGAGTGTACGTCAGTACGGAACTGAAGCTTTCTTT. Its protein is CAWSVRQYGTEAFF. The J gene is TRBJ1-1, the V gene TRBV30, with D uncertain. The CDR3 spans 14 residues. The germline V gene has CDR1 GTSNPN and CDR2 SVGIG (reference sequence). V was pared by 0 bases and J by 5 bases, with 13 bases between.